The 23 T cell receptor beta chains presented below share a single source sample, sequenced in a study of radiotherapy plus CTLA-4 blockade in lung cancer (dated by TCRdb to the late 2010s). Library generation was performed with the immunoSEQ multiplex PCR assay. TCRdb's version of the immuneACCESS table is confined to in-frame rearrangements and falls short of the full clone set. An unresolved V gene accounts for under half of the shortfall where checked; the remainder is of unknown origin. This sample gives about 120,000 clones in total; roughly 86% of them show up just once. The ten largest make up roughly 3.3% of the sample. Sequencing used peripheral blood, obtained from a patient treated with radiotherapy plus ipilimumab. The source of these receptors is a human donor with non-small cell lung cancer that progressed on radiotherapy plus ipilimumab. Some clones in this sample may be carry-over from other donors' samples.

This chain uses TRBV28 with TRBJ1-6, with D hard to call. The CDR3 is made up of 17 amino acids. Germline assignment: CDR1 MDHEN and CDR2 SYDVKM. Trimming took off 3 bases at V and 6 bases at J, with 18 bases between the two ends. CDR3 amino acids: CASSFMLGWSANSPLHF. CDR3 nucleotides: TGTGCCAGCAGTTTCATGCTTGGGTGGAGCGCTAATTCACCCCTCCACTTT. Together with reference TRBV28 and TRBJ1-6, the CDR3 gives the full variable domain: DVKVTQSSRYLVKRTGEKVFLECVQDMDHENMFWYRQDPGLGLRLIYFSYDVKMKEKGDIPEGYSVSREKKERFSLILESASTNQTSMYLCASSFMLGWSANSPLHFGNGTRLTVT.

This chain uses TRBV2 with TRBJ1-5; D not certain. Germline V lookup: CDR1 SNHLY, CDR2 FYNNEI. CDR3 length: 12 amino acids. V lost 7 bases and J 1 base, leaving 5 bases between the germline ends. The CDR3 loop reads CASKASNQPQHF. Written as DNA, the CDR3 is TGTGCCAGCAAGGCAAGCAATCAGCCCCAGCATTTT.

This chain joins TRBV10-3 and TRBJ1-5; possibly TRBD1 for D (5 bases). The V end was cut by 10 bases, the J end by 1 base, with 8 bases between. Germline CDR1 reads ENHRY; CDR2 reads SYGVKD. The CDR3 is made up of 12 amino acids. CDR3 in amino acids: CATRQSNQPQHF. CDR3 coding DNA: TGTGCCACCAGACAGAGCAATCAGCCCCAGCATTTT.

This clone was seen a handful of times. The V and J genes are TRBV2 and TRBJ2-7; possibly TRBD1 for D (5 bases). This CDR3 comprises 14 residues. Germline-derived CDR1 and CDR2 are SNHLY and FYNNEI. Trimming took off 1 base at V and 4 bases at J, with 11 bases between the two ends. In DNA form, the CDR3 reads TGTGCCAGCAGTGAAGGGCAGGGAAAGTACGAGCAGTACTTC. Protein sequence: CASSEGQGKYEQYF. The full variable domain, its missing parts supplied by reference TRBV2 and TRBJ2-7, is EPEVTQTPSHQVTQMGQEVILRCVPISNHLYFYWYRQILGQKVEFLVSFYNNEISEKSEIFDDQFSVERPDGSNFTLKIRSTKLEDSAMYFCASSEGQGKYEQYFGPGTRLTVT.

The V gene is TRBV5-6, the J gene TRBJ2-5; D uncertain. Per germline, CDR1 SGHDT and CDR2 YYEEEE. The CDR3 extends over 14 amino acids. V was clipped by 2 bases and J by 4 bases, with 12 bases between them. The CDR3 sequence: CASSFQGTAETQYF. The CDR3, as DNA: TGTGCCAGCAGCTTCCAAGGAACGGCAGAGACCCAGTACTTC.

This chain uses TRBV28 with TRBJ1-2; a possible D gene is TRBD1 (6 bases). Between the trimmed V and J ends, which lost 3 bases and 8 bases, there was a span of 13 bases. The CDR3 consists of 13 residues. CDR1 MDHEN and CDR2 SYDVKM come from the germline V gene. CDR3: CASSFGVQGGYTF. CDR3 bases: TGTGCCAGCAGTTTTGGGGTACAGGGCGGCTACACCTTC.

The genes are TRBV20-1 and TRBJ2-1; D remains ambiguous. CDR1 and CDR2 from the germline V gene are DFQATT and SNEGSKA (reference sequence). With 5 bases removed from V and 7 bases from J, the gap between germline ends came to 6 bases. CDR3 length: 10 residues. The CDR3 region has the DNA TGCAGTGCTGCGTTAAATGAGCAGTTCTTC. It yields the protein CSAALNEQFF.

The rearrangement joins TRBV7-2 to TRBJ2-5; a weak D match, TRBD1 (6 bases). Trimming took off 4 bases at V and 4 bases at J, with 13 bases between the two ends. Looked up from germline, CDR1 is SGHTA and CDR2 is FQGNSA. The CDR3 contains 14 residues. CDR3 sequence: CASSYLTGRETQYF. The CDR3 nucleotides are TGTGCCAGCAGCTACCTCACAGGGAGAGAGACCCAGTACTTC. The full variable domain, completed using reference TRBV7-2 and TRBJ2-5, is GAGVSQSPSNKVTEKGKDVELRCDPISGHTALYWYRQSLGQGLEFLIYFQGNSAPDKSGLPSDRFSAERTGGSVSTLTIQRTQQEDSAVYLCASSYLTGRETQYFGPGTRLLVL.

The chain couples TRBV27 to TRBJ1-1; the D is unclear. CDR3 size: 13 residues. Germline assignment: CDR1 MNHEY and CDR2 SMNVEV (reference sequence). V was trimmed by 4 bases and J by 5 bases, leaving 11 bases between them. The CDR3 sequence: CASSSLGRTEAFF. CDR3 bases: TGTGCCAGCAGTTCCCTTGGACGTACTGAAGCTTTCTTT.

This sequence joins TRBV5-1 and TRBJ1-6, with D unresolved. This CDR3 has 14 residues. V lost 4 bases and J lost 7, with 12 bases in between. CDR1 and CDR2 (germline): SGHRS, YFSETQ. The CDR3, as DNA: TGCGCCAGCAGCCAGCAGGCGGAAAATTCACCCCTCCACTTT. Translation: CASSQQAENSPLHF.

The gene calls are TRBV14 and TRBJ1-4; no definite D call. Germline lookup yields CDR1 SGHDN and CDR2 FVKESK. The CDR3 extends over 15 amino acids. Trimming left V 1 base short and J 4 bases short, with 10 bases between. CDR3 residues: CASSQVSGNNEKLFF. CDR3 nucleotide sequence: TGTGCCAGCAGCCAAGTTTCGGGGAATAATGAAAAACTGTTTTTT. The full variable domain, with the rest looked up from reference TRBV14 and TRBJ1-4, is EAGVTQFPSHSVIEKGQTVTLRCDPISGHDNLYWYRRVMGKEIKFLLHFVKESKQDESGMPNNRFLAERTGGTYSTLKVQPAELEDSGVYFCASSQVSGNNEKLFFGSGTQLSVL.

This clone was seen a single time. J is TRBJ2-1 and V is TRBV12-5; 12 positions agree with TRBD2. The CDR3 consists of 17 residues. V lost 2 bases and J lost 4; bases outside the gene matches: 6. Germline CDR1 is LGHNT and CDR2 is FRNRAP. CDR3 DNA: TGTGCTAGTGGTTTGTACAGGACTAGCGGGATTTACAATGAGCAGTTCTTC. Translation gives CASGLYRTSGIYNEQFF.

With respect to this clone: The same CDR3 also results from other DNA sequences found in this sample. The chain combines TRBV5-4 with TRBJ2-1; D is uncertain. CDR1 is SGHNT and CDR2 is YYREEE in the germline V gene (reference sequence). The CDR3 is 15 residues long. V gave up 1 base and J gave up 7 bases, with 15 bases separating them. The CDR3 protein is CASSLSTGPRNEQFF. The DNA for the CDR3 is TGTGCCAGCAGCTTGTCCACGGGTCCTCGGAATGAGCAGTTCTTC.

The chain uses TRBV7-8 and TRBJ2-5; 12 bases line up with TRBD2. Germline CDR1 reads SGHVS; CDR2 reads FQNEAQ. This CDR3 contains 15 residues. The junction had 3 bases not matched to a gene; V was cut back by 2 bases and J by 5 bases. The CDR3 coding sequence is TGTGCCAGCAGCTTACGACTAGCGGGGGCGGAGACCCAGTACTTC. Protein sequence: CASSLRLAGAETQYF. The full variable domain, rest sourced from reference TRBV7-8 and TRBJ2-5, is GAGVSQSPRYKVAKRGQDVALRCDPISGHVSLFWYQQALGQGPEFLTYFQNEAQLDKSGLPSDRFFAERPEGSVSTLKIQRTQQEDSAVYLCASSLRLAGAETQYFGPGTRLLVL.

The V gene is TRBV29-1, the J gene TRBJ2-2, with D hard to call. This CDR3 is 12 amino acids long. The V and J ends lost 5 bases and 6 bases respectively, with 10 bases between them. The germline CDR1 and CDR2 sequences are SQVTM and ANQGSEA. The CDR3 DNA reads as TGCAGCGTTTACGGAGCCGCCGGGGAGCTGTTTTTT. As protein: CSVYGAAGELFF.

The chain has TRBV28 and TRBJ1-6, with D maybe TRBD1 (5 bases). V was pared by 3 bases and J by 7 bases, with 10 bases between. CDR1 and CDR2 (germline): MDHEN, SYDVKM. The CDR3 has 14 residues. The CDR3 reads CASSLWGNNSPLHF. In DNA, the CDR3 is TGTGCCAGCAGTTTGTGGGGGAACAATTCACCCCTCCACTTT.

This rearrangement joins TRBV19 to TRBJ1-4; D remains ambiguous. Germline CDR1 is LNHDA and CDR2 is SQIVND (reference sequence). The V end was cut by 3 bases, the J end by 8 bases, with 19 bases between. The CDR3 runs to 16 residues. The DNA of the CDR3 is TGTGCCAGTAGTATTACCGCCTCGGTGCCGGGGGAAAAACTGTTTTTT. Translated: CASSITASVPGEKLFF.

The chain combines TRBV5-1 with TRBJ2-5; 7 bases fit TRBD1. CDR3 length equals 16 residues. The germline CDR1 and CDR2 sequences are SGHRS and YFSETQ. V was pared by 2 bases and J by 2 bases, with 9 bases of the junction left unmatched. CDR3 sequence reads: CASSFAGTVVQETQYF. CDR3 coding DNA: TGCGCCAGCAGCTTCGCCGGGACAGTAGTACAAGAGACCCAGTACTTC. The variable domain in full, with the rest retrieved from reference TRBV5-1 and TRBJ2-5, is KAGVTQTPRYLIKTRGQQVTLSCSPISGHRSVSWYQQTPGQGLQFLFEYFSETQRNKGNFPGRFSGRQFSNSRSEMNVSTLELGDSALYLCASSFAGTVVQETQYFGPGTRLLVL.

The CDR3 DNA reads as TGTGCCAGCTCACCAAGCTCCTACGAGCAGTACTTC. It yields the protein CASSPSSYEQYF. The chain employs TRBV18 and TRBJ2-7, with unresolved D. CDR1 KGHSH and CDR2 LQKENI come from the germline V gene. The CDR3 spans 12 residues. V lost 2 bases to trimming and J lost 0 bases, with 2 bases between them.

The chain couples TRBV19 to TRBJ2-7, with 9 positions matching TRBD1. The CDR3 spans 16 residues. After removal of 4 bases from V and 4 bases from J, the junction contained 11 bases not matched to a gene. Germline CDR1 LNHDA, CDR2 SQIVND (reference sequence). The CDR3 nucleotides are TGTGCCAGTAGTAACTCCCGGGACAGGGTGCTATACGAGCAGTACTTC. As protein: CASSNSRDRVLYEQYF.

This sequence joins TRBV6-4 and TRBJ1-2; tentatively, D is TRBD1 (5 bases). CDR1 and CDR2 from the germline V gene are MRHNA and SNTAGT. This CDR3 spans 15 amino acids. Deletions cut 4 bases from V and 8 bases from J, with 20 bases between. CDR3 sequence (DNA): TGTGCCAGCAGTGCGGGGACGGGAGTAGGGAACGGCTACACCTTC. This translates into CASSAGTGVGNGYTF.

The V gene is TRBV5-4, the J gene TRBJ1-1, with D tentatively TRBD1 (5 bases). Germline CDR1 reads SGHNT; CDR2 reads YYREEE (reference sequence). The CDR3 spans 17 residues. V was trimmed by 4 bases and J by 0 bases, leaving 19 bases between them. For the CDR3, the DNA is TGTGCCAGCAGCGCGGGGGGAAACAGCCCCATGAACACTGAAGCTTTCTTT. It translates to CASSAGGNSPMNTEAFF.

This clone turned up a few times. V gene TRBV4-3 combines with J gene TRBJ2-7; maybe TRBD1 (6 bases). V lost 3 bases and J 1 base, leaving 13 bases between the germline ends. The CDR3 consists of 15 residues. Germline CDR1 LGHNA, CDR2 YSLEER. The CDR3 DNA reads as TGCGCCAGCAGCCATTTACAGGGTTTGTCCTACGAGCAGTACTTC. Protein: CASSHLQGLSYEQYF.